Sequencing of this T cell receptor beta chain was carried out in a study of blood T cell repertoires in COVID-19. For the study at large: Sites in the United States, Italy and Spain provided acute and convalescent COVID-19 samples. In each case, the material was cDNA or gDNA derived from T cells, B-cell-depleted T cells, or PBMCs.

In the source study's methods: Counts of nucleated cells, estimated from reference gene primer amplification, were obtained. Sequencing was performed with immunoSEQ multiplex PCR; in TCRdb, only in-frame clones are kept and a portion is missing. Clone size and V and J calls were adopted from that table, with D and trimming inferred from the DNA. The sample shows about 47,000 clones, less than 90% of them seen only once. The CDR3 extends over 15 amino acids. The junction had 4 bases not matched to a gene; V was cut back by 4 bases and J by 2 bases. The V gene's germline CDR1 is KGHSH and CDR2 LQKENI. Input material: peripheral blood. The clonotype was recovered from a man between 60 and 75 years old with active COVID-19. The chain uses TRBV18 and TRBJ2-5, with TRBD1 matching over 10 bases. CDR3 region: CASSQGQGGQETQYF. For the CDR3, the DNA is TGTGCCAGCTCACAAGGACAGGGGGGTCAAGAGACCCAGTACTTC.